The TCR beta chain under discussion was sequenced for a study of neurological immune-mediated disorders (dated by TCRdb to the late 2010s). In terms of the full investigation: Among the approximately 34 multiple sclerosis patients, roughly 31 had relapsing-remitting MS and 3 had secondary progressive MS. Peripheral blood TCR-beta repertoires from HTLV-I-associated myelopathy (HAM/TSP) patients, multiple sclerosis patients and healthy controls were compared by UMI-based sequencing. Longitudinal samples, technical triplicates and paired sorted CD4+ and CD8+ T-cell subsets, alongside PBMC samples, were included among the approximately 110 TCR-beta libraries. The cohort comprised 60 to 75 subjects: approximately 15 HAM/TSP patients, 35 or so multiple sclerosis patients and 20 healthy controls.

This clonotype was counted ten times or more. Its antigen has not been determined. Base qualities are missing; no much larger clone stands one base away. Libraries from unsorted PBMCs were made from 2 million PBMCs kept in RNAlater at -80 degrees C until RNA extraction. Multiple sclerosis patients were enrolled in a US clinical protocol evaluating disease progression by magnetic resonance imaging. Peripheral blood was subjected to Ficoll-Hypaque density gradient centrifugation to isolate PBMCs, which were then cryopreserved in liquid nitrogen. The study at large found these results: Expanded clones from different subjects shared no identical CDR3 amino acid sequences, which suggests that TCR-beta repertoires were private in all groups. In a phylogenetic analysis, the repertoires of 18 out of 34 MS patients fell into a single cluster of related CDR3 sequences, pointing to a possible signature at the repertoire level. TCR clonal expansion was greatest in HAM/TSP patients and smallest in MS patients, who ranked below even healthy controls. No clinical or MRI features were associated with the MS cluster, and the authors said that larger cohorts are needed.

To synthesize cDNA, template-switch 5'RACE was performed with a primer carrying a 10-nucleotide random unique molecular identifier so that each TCR transcript was tagged. Each sequencing run produced over 200 million TCR-beta sequences covering 15-18 subjects. The RNeasy kit was used to extract total RNA. Using the KAPA Real-time Library Amplification kit, TCR-beta VDJ regions were amplified with primers for the TCR constant region and the 5'RACE anchor. Sample indexes and Illumina adaptors were added in a first PCR, after which library yield was increased in a second PCR. After Ampure bead purification, the roughly 650 bp TCR product was size-selected on a 2% E-gel SizeSelection system. Before pooling, library quality was assessed on a Bioanalyzer, concentration was determined with Qubit, and library quantification was performed with the Kapa Library Quantification kit. An Illumina HiSeq 2500 sequenced the libraries paired-end 2 x 150 bp. To increase sequence diversity, roughly 24-30% phiX was spiked into each library pool. The paper's processing steps were these. The quality-filtered reads were processed with the UMI-based MiGEC pipeline, whose error correction step removed more than 80% of the raw TCR sequences. VDJ genes were aligned to IMGT germline references, and clonotypes were defined by unique CDR3 amino acid sequence plus V-J genes. Clonal expansion, Shannon diversity, and CDR3 relatedness (CalcPairwiseDistances, ClusterSamples) were evaluated with VDJtools, and phylogenetic trees were built with CLCbio workbench. Expanded clones were defined as having at least 8 unique UMIs, based on coefficient-of-variation modelling across technical triplicates. TCRdb reprocessing: public reads trimmed at Q25 with fastp, clones called with MiXCR, in-frame beta chains kept. Each CDR3 protein appears once, grouped with its most common genes and DNA. The V and J calls come from TCRdb's annotation, not from the publication. This sample is represented by about 59,000 distinct CDR3 sequences; roughly 3.2% of them were singletons. About 3% of the sample goes to the ten largest clones.

V ends up 3 bases short and J 4 bases short, with an unmatched junction base count of 5. The CDR3 holds 15 amino acids from the cysteine to the phenylalanine. The entry retains the CDR3 DNA only, 45 bases that are in frame from base 1. CDR1 and CDR2 were assigned from the germline V gene (reference sequence) as SGHKS and YYEKEE. The sample consisted of PBMCs. This TCR derives from a woman between 25 and 40 years old with multiple sclerosis. The rearranged chain carries TRBV5-5 and TRBJ2-5, and TRBD2 aligns with 11 junction nucleotides. The sequenced DNA is TGTGCCAGCAGCTCCGGGACTAGCGGAGCAGAGACCCAGTACTTC. The translation is CASSSGTSGAETQYF.